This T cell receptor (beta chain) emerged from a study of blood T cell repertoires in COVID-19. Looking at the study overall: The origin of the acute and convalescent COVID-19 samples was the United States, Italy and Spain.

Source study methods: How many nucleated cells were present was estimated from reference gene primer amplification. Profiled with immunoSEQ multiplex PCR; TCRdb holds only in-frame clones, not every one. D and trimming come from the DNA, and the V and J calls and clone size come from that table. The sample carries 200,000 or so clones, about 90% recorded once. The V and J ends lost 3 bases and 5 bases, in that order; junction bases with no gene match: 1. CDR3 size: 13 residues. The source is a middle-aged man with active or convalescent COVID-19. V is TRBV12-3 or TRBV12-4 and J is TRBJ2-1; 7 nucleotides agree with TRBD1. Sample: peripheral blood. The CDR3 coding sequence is TGTGCCAGCAGTTTCGACAGGGACAATGAGCAGTTCTTC. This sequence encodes CASSFDRDNEQFF.